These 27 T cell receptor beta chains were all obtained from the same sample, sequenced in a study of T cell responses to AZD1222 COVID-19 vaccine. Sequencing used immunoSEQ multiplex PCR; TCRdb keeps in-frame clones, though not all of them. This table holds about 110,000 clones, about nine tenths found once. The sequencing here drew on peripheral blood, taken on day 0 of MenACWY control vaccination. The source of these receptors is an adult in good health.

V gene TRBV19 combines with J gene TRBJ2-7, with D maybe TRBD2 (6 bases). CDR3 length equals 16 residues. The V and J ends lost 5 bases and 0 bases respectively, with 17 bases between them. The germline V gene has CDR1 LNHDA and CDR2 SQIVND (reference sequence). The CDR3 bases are TGTGCCAGTAGTGTCTCTGGAGGGCTAAGCTCCTACGAGCAGTACTTC. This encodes CASSVSGGLSSYEQYF.

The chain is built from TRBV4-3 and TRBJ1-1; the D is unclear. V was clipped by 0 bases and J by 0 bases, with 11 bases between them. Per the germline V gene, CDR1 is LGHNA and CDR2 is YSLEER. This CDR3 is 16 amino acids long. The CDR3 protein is CASSQDTGRLNTEAFF. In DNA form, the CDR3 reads TGCGCCAGCAGCCAAGATACGGGCAGACTGAACACTGAAGCTTTCTTT.

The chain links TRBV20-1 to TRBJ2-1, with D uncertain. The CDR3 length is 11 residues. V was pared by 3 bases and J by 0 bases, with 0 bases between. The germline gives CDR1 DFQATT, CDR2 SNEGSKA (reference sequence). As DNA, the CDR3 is TGCAGTGCTAGCTCCTACAATGAGCAGTTCTTC. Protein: CSASSYNEQFF.

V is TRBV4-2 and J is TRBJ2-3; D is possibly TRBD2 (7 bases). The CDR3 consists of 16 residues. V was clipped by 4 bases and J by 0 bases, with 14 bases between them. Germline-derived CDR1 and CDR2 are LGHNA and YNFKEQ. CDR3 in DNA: TGTGCCAGCAGCCTACCGGGGGGCGCAAGCACAGATACGCAGTATTTT. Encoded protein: CASSLPGGASTDTQYF.

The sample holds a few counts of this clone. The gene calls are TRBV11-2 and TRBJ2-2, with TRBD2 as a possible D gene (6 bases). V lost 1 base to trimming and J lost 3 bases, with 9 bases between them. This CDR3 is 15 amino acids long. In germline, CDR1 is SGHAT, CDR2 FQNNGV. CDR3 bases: TGTGCCAGCAGCTTAGGCGGGGTGGACACCGGGGAGCTGTTTTTT. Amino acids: CASSLGGVDTGELFF. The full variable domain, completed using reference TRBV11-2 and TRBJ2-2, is EAGVAQSPRYKIIEKRQSVAFWCNPISGHATLYWYQQILGQGPKLLIQFQNNGVVDDSQLPKDRFSAERLKGVDSTLKIQPAKLEDSAVYLCASSLGGVDTGELFFGEGSRLTVL.

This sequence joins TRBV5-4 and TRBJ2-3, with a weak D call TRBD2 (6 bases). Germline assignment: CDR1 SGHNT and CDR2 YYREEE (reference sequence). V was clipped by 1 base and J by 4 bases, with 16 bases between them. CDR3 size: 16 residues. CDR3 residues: CASSLRQGGIADTQYF. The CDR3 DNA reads TGTGCCAGCAGCTTGAGGCAGGGAGGAATCGCAGATACGCAGTATTTT.

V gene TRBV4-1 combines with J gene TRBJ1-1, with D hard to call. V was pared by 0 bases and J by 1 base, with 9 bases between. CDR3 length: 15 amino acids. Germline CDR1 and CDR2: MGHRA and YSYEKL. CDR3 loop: CASSQDNPGNTEAFF. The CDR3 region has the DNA TGCGCCAGCAGCCAAGATAACCCAGGGAACACTGAAGCTTTCTTT.

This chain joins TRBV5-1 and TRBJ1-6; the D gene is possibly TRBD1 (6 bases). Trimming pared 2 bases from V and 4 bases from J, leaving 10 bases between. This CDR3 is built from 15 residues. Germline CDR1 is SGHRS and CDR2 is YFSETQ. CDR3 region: CASSFRQEYNSPLHF. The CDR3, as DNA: TGCGCCAGCAGCTTCCGACAGGAGTATAATTCACCCCTCCACTTT.

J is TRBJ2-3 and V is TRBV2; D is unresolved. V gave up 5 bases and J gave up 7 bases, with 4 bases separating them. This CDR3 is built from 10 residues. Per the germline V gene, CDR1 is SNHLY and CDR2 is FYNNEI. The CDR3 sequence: CASSYNTQYF. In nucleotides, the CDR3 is TGTGCCAGCAGTTATAATACGCAGTATTTT.

The CDR3 nucleotides read TGTGCCAGCAGTTTCGCAGGGGGTAGCGGCAATGAGCAGTTCTTC. Residues: CASSFAGGSGNEQFF. The chain combines TRBV28 with TRBJ2-1; D may be TRBD1 (7 bases). There are 15 residues in the CDR3. V was shortened by 3 bases and J by 6 bases, with 15 bases between the two germline ends. Germline V gene data show CDR1 as MDHEN and CDR2 as SYDVKM. Full variable domain (remainder filled in from reference TRBV28 and TRBJ2-1): DVKVTQSSRYLVKRTGEKVFLECVQDMDHENMFWYRQDPGLGLRLIYFSYDVKMKEKGDIPEGYSVSREKKERFSLILESASTNQTSMYLCASSFAGGSGNEQFFGPGTRLTVL.

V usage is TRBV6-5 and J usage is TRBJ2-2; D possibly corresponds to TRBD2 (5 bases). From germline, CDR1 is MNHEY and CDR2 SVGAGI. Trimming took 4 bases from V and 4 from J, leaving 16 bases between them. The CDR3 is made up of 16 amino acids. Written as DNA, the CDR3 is TGTGCCAGCAGTTCTACGGGGTTTGTGGCCACCGGGGAGCTGTTTTTT. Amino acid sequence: CASSSTGFVATGELFF.

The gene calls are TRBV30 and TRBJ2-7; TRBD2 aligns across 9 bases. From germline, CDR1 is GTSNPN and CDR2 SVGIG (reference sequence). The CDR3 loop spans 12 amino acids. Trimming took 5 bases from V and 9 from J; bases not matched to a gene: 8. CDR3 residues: CAWGSGGFRQYF. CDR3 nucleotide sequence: TGTGCCTGGGGGAGCGGGGGGTTTAGGCAGTACTTC.

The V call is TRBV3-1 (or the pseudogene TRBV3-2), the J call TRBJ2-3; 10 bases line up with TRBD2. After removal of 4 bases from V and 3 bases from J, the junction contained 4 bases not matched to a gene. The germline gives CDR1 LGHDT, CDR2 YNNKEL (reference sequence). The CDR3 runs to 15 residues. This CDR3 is CASSRPGLATDTQYF. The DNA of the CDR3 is TGTGCCAGCAGCCGTCCGGGACTAGCGACAGATACGCAGTATTTT.

CDR3 coding DNA: TGTGCCAGCAGCCTATTACAGGGGGCTGCGAATACGCAGTATTTT. It encodes CASSLLQGAANTQYF. The chain recombines TRBV11-2 with TRBJ2-3; 9 nucleotides agree with TRBD1. There are 15 residues in the CDR3. In germline, CDR1 is SGHAT, CDR2 FQNNGV. V lost 5 bases to trimming and J lost 7 bases; unmatched junction nucleotides: 10.

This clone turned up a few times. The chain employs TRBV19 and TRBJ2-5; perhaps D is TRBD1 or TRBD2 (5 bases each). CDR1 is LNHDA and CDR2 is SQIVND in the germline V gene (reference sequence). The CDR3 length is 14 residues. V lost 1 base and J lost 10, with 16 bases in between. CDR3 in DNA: TGTGCCAGTAGTATAGCCCGGGACGGTGGGGGCCAGTACTTC. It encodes CASSIARDGGGQYF.

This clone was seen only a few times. CDR3 in amino acids: CASTGRGQDEAFF. The CDR3 DNA follows: TGCGCCAGCACGGGGAGGGGGCAGGATGAAGCTTTCTTT. The chain carries TRBV5-1 and TRBJ1-1; 7 bases are shared with TRBD1. The CDR3 is 13 residues long. Germline values: CDR1 SGHRS, CDR2 YFSETQ. The ends lost 6 bases at V and 7 bases at J; junction bases unmatched: 9.

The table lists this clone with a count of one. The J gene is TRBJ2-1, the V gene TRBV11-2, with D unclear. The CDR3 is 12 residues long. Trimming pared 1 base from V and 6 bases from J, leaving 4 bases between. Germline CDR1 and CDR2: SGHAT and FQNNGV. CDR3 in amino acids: CASSLGVNEQFF. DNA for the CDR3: TGTGCCAGCAGCTTAGGAGTCAATGAGCAGTTCTTC.

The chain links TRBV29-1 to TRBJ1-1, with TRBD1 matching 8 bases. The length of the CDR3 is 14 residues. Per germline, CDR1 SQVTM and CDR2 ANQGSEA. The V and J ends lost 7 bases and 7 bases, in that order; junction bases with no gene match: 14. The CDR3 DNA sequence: TGCAGCGGTGCCGGGACAGGAGGAGGTAGTGAAGCTTTCTTT. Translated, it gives CSGAGTGGGSEAFF.

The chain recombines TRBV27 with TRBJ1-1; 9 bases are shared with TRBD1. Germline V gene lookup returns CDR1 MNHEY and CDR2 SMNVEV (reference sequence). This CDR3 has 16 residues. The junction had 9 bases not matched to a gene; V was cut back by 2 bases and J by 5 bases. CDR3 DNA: TGTGCCAGCAGTTTACCCCCAGGGACAGGGCTAACTGAAGCTTTCTTT. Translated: CASSLPPGTGLTEAFF.

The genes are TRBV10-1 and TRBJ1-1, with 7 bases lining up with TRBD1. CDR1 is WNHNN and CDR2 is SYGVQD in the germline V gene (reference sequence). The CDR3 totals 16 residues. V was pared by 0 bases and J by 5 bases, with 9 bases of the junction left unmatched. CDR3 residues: CASSESLNRGVTEAFF. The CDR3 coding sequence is TGCGCCAGCAGTGAGTCCCTCAACAGGGGTGTTACTGAAGCTTTCTTT.

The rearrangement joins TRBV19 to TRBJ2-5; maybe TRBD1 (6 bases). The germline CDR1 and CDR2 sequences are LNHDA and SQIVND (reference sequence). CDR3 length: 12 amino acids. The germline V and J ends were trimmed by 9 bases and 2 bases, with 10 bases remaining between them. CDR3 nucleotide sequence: TGTGCCAGCTCCCAGGGGCAAGAGACCCAGTACTTC. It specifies CASSQGQETQYF.

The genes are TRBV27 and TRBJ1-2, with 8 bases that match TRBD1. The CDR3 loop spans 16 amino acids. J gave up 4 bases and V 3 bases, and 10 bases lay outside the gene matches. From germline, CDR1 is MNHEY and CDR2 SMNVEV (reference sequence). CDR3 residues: CASSFSQGARVYGYTF. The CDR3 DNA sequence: TGTGCCAGCAGTTTTAGTCAGGGGGCGCGGGTCTATGGCTACACCTTC.

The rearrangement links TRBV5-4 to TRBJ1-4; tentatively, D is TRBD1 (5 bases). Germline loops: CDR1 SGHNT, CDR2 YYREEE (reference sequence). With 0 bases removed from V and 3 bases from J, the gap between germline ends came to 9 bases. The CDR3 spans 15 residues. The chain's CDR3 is CASSLAGGSNEKLFF. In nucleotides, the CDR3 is TGTGCCAGCAGCTTGGCGGGGGGTTCTAATGAAAAACTGTTTTTT.

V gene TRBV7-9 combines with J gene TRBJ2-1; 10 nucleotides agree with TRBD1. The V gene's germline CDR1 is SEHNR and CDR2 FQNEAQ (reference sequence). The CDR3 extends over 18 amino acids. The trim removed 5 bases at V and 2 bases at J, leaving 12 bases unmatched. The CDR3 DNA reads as TGTGCCAGCAGCCGATTCAGCTCCGGACAGGGGGCCTACAATGAGCAGTTCTTC. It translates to CASSRFSSGQGAYNEQFF.

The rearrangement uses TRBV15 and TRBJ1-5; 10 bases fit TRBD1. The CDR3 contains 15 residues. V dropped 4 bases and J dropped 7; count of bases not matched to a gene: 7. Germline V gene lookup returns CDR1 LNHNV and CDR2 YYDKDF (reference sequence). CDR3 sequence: CATSILDRGIQPQHF. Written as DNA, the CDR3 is TGTGCCACCAGCATCCTGGACAGGGGGATACAGCCCCAGCATTTT.

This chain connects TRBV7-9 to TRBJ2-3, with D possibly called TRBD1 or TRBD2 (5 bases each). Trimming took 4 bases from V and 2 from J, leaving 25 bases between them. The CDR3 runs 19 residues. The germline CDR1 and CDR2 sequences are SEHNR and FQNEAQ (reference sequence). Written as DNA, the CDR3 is TGTGCCAGCAGCTACTGGGCCTCCCGAGGTGAGGGGCACACAGATACGCAGTATTTT. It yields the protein CASSYWASRGEGHTDTQYF. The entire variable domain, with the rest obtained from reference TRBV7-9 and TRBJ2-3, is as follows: DTGVSQNPRHKITKRGQNVTFRCDPISEHNRLYWYRQTLGQGPEFLTYFQNEAQLEKSRLLSDRFSAERPKGSFSTLEIQRTEQGDSAMYLCASSYWASRGEGHTDTQYFGPGTRLTVL.

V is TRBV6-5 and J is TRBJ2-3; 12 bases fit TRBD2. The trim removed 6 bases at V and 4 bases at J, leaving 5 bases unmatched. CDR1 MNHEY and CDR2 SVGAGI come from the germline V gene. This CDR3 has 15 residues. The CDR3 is CASRKGLAGPDTQYF. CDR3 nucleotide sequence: TGTGCCAGCAGAAAAGGACTAGCGGGGCCAGATACGCAGTATTTT.